This is a list of T cell receptor beta chains from one sample in a study of Graves' ophthalmopathy and Graves' hyperthyroidism. TCRdb re-derived calls from the multiplex PCR reads in MiXCR, one entry per CDR3 protein. There are about 210,000 distinct CDR3 sequences in the sample; just under 30% occur only once, and approximately 9% lies in the top ten. The sequenced sample consisted of peripheral blood. Receptors originate from a man aged 45-60 years with Graves' ophthalmopathy. The CDR3 runs from the conserved cysteine through the conserved F or W. The D gene is left open where the match is weak. A clone size is listed for some rows: how often the clone was seen (once, few, many), or a class if it is expanded.

clone_size cdr3_length j_call d_call v_call cdr3_nt cdr3_aa
many 15 TRBJ2-7 - TRBV28 TGTGCCAGCAGTTCAGAGGGCCGGGGGACTTACGAGCAGTACTTC CASSSEGRGTYEQYF
many 15 TRBJ2-7 - TRBV28 TGTGCCAGCAGTCCACGACTAGGCATCCTCTACGAGCAGTACTTC CASSPRLGILYEQYF
- 17 TRBJ2-7 - TRBV11-2 TGTGCCAGCAGCATCCAGGCAGGGCAGACAATTTCCTACGAGCGGTACTTC CASSIQAGQTISYERYF
many 13 TRBJ2-7 - TRBV28 TGTGCCAGCAGCCCCCCCGATTCCTACGAGCAGTACTTC CASSPPDSYEQYF
many 15 TRBJ2-7 TRBD1 TRBV19 TGTGCCAGTAGTGCTGACAGGGACGGATCCTACGAGCAGTACTTC CASSADRDGSYEQYF
many 14 TRBJ2-7 - TRBV11-2 TGTGCCAGCAGCTTAGAGGGAGGTGTATCGGAGCAGTACTTC CASSLEGGVSEQYF
many 15 TRBJ2-7 TRBD2 TRBV11-2 TGTGCCAGCAGCTGGGGGAGCGGGAGGGGGCACGAGCAGTACTTC CASSWGSGRGHEQYF
many 14 TRBJ2-7 - TRBV2 TGTGCCAGCAAGTCCAGCGGAAGCTCCTACGAGCAGTACTTC CASKSSGSSYEQYF
many 14 TRBJ2-7 TRBD2 TRBV28 TGTGCCAGCAGTTTGGTGGGAGGGCCTTACGAGCAGTACTTC CASSLVGGPYEQYF
many 13 TRBJ2-5 - TRBV20-1 TGCAGTGCCCTCGGGGACTTACAAGAGACCCAGTACTTC CSALGDLQETQYF
- 14 TRBJ2-7 TRBD1 TRBV11-2 TGTGCCAGCAGCCGGGACAGGGCGATACCCGAGCAGTACTTC CASSRDRAIPEQYF
many 14 TRBJ2-5 - TRBV3-1 TGTGCCAGCAGCCCGAGGAAGTACCAAGAGACCCAGTACTTC CASSPRKYQETQYF
many 14 TRBJ1-2 - TRBV28 TGTGCGATTGGGCGGAATATGATTAACTATGGCTACACCTTC CAIGRNMINYGYTF
many 17 TRBJ2-7 TRBD2 TRBV19 TGTGCCAGTAGTATAGCAGCACTAGCGGACTTCCCCTACGAGCAGTACTTC CASSIAALADFPYEQYF
many 15 TRBJ2-4 - TRBV11-2 TGTGCCAGCAGCAGTCGAAACTTAGCCAAAAACATTCAGTACTTC CASSSRNLAKNIQYF
many 14 TRBJ1-6 TRBD1 TRBV10-3 TGTGCCACGGACCCGGGACAGGGGTTTTCACCCCTCCACTTT CATDPGQGFSPLHF
many 13 TRBJ2-7 - TRBV28 TGTGCCAGCAGTTCCAGGGTGGGCTACGAGCAGTACTTC CASSSRVGYEQYF
many 15 TRBJ1-2 - TRBV28 TGTGCCAGCAGTTTTGGGGTCGGTGCTAACTATGGCTACACCTTC CASSFGVGANYGYTF
many 17 TRBJ2-2 TRBD2 TRBV27 TGTGCCAGCAGCTCTGCACTAGCGGGGCCGCCCACCGGGGAGCTGTTTTTT CASSSALAGPPTGELFF
many 15 TRBJ2-1 - TRBV11-3 TGTGCCAGCAGCTTAGATCCGGTAGGGGTAAATGAGCAGTTCTTC CASSLDPVGVNEQFF
- 14 TRBJ2-5 - TRBV11-2 TGTGCCAGCAGCTTTTGGCTACCTGGCGAGACCCAGTACTTC CASSFWLPGETQYF
many 15 TRBJ1-5 TRBD1 TRBV6-1 TGTGCCAGCAGTGCTAGACAGGGCATGGATCAGCCCCAGCATTTT CASSARQGMDQPQHF